This TCR beta chain is drawn from a study of T cell repertoires in aging, cancer and after chemotherapy. Study-wide background: Paired samples before and after chemotherapy came from glioblastoma patients receiving temozolomide-based therapy.

The CDR3 length is 18 residues. Trimming took 2 bases from V and 1 from J; bases not matched to a gene: 4. The germline gives CDR1 KGHDR, CDR2 SFDVKD. Study-wide findings and caveats: Healthy donors lost TCR diversity with age mainly through richness, cancer patients through richness and evenness.

Comment on this clonotype: The antigen is not known.

A mixed TRB-A/B primer pool amplified rearranged TRB by multiplex touch-down PCR. MiXCR, applied by TCRdb to the multiplex PCR reads, yields one record per CDR3 protein. The sample includes about 4,600 distinct CDR3 sequences, 25% to 30% seen only once; the top ten take over 8.5%. Amplification of TCR beta used genomic DNA extracted from peripheral blood. The TCR sequence derives from a human donor with a solid tumor. Sequencing was done on a sample of blood. The chain combines TRBV24-1 with TRBJ2-2; TRBD1 matches at 12 bases. The CDR3 DNA is TGTGCCACCAGTGATTCCCGGGACAGGGGGCTGAACACCGGGGAGCTGTTTTTT. Residues: CATSDSRDRGLNTGELFF.